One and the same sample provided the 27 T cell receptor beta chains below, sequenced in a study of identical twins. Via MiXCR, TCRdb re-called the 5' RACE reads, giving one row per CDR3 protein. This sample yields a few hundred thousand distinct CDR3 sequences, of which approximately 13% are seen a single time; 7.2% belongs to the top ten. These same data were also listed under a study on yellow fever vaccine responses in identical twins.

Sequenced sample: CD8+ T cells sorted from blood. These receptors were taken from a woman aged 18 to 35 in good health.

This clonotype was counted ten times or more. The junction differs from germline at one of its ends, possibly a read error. In DNA form, the CDR3 reads TGTGCCAGCAGTTTAGGCGGGGGAAGGGAGCAGTTCTTC. This encodes CASSLGGGREQFF. V gene TRBV5-1 combines with J gene TRBJ2-1; 7 bases fit TRBD2. Looked up from germline, CDR1 is SGHRS and CDR2 is YFSETQ. This CDR3 is 13 amino acids long.

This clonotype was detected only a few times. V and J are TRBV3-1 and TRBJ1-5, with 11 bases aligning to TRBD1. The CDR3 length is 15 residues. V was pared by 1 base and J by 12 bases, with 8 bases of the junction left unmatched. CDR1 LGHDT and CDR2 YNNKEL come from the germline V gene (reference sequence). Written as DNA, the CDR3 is TGTGCCAGCAGCCAAGGGAGTTGGACAGGGGGCCTCCAGCATTTT. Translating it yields CASSQGSWTGGLQHF.

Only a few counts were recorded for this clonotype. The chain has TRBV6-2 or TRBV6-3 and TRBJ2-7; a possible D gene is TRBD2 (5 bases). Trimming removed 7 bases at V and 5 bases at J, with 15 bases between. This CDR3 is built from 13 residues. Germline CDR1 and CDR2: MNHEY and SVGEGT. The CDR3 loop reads CASKEDPTDEQYF. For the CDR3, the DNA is TGTGCCAGCAAGGAGGATCCGACTGACGAGCAGTACTTC.

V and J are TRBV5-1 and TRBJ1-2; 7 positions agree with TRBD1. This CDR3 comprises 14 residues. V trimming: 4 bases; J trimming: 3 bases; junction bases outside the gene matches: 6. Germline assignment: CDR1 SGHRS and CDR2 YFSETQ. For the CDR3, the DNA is TGCGCCAGCAGCCGTGGACAGGCCTACTATGGCTACACCTTC. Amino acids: CASSRGQAYYGYTF. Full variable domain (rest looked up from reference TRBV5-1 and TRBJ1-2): KAGVTQTPRYLIKTRGQQVTLSCSPISGHRSVSWYQQTPGQGLQFLFEYFSETQRNKGNFPGRFSGRQFSNSRSEMNVSTLELGDSALYLCASSRGQAYYGYTFGSGTRLTVV.

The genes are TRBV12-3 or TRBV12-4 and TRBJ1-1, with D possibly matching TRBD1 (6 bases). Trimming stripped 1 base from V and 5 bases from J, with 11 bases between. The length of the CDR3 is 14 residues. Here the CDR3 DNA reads TGTGCCAGCAGTTTAGGGACAGCCAGGACTGAAGCTTTCTTT. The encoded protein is CASSLGTARTEAFF.

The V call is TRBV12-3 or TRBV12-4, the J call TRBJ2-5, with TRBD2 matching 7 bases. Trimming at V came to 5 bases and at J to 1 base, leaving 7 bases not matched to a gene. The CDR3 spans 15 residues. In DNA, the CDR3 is TGTGCCAGCAGTCCCAGCGGGGCCCGCCAAGAGACCCAGTACTTC. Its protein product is CASSPSGARQETQYF.

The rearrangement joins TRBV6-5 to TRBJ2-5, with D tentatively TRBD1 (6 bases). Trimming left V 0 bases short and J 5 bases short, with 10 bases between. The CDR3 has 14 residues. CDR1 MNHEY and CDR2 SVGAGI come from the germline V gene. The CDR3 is CASSYSQGSETQYF. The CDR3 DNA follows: TGTGCCAGCAGTTACTCACAGGGTTCTGAGACCCAGTACTTC.

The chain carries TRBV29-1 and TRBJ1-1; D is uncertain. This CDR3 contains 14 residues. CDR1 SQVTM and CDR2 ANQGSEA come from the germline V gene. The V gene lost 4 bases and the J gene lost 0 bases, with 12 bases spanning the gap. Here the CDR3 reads CSVAGTFMNTEAFF. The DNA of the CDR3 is TGCAGCGTTGCGGGCACTTTCATGAACACTGAAGCTTTCTTT.

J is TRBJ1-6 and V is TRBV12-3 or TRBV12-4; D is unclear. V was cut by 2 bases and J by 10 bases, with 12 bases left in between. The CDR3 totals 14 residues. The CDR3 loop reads CASSLRGLGSPLHF. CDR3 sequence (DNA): TGTGCCAGCAGTTTAAGAGGGTTGGGGTCACCCCTCCACTTT.

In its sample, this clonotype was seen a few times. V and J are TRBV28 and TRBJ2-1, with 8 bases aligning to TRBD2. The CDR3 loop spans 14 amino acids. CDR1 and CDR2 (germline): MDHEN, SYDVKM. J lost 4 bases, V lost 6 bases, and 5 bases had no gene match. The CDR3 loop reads CASRRREGYNEQFF. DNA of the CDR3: TGTGCCAGCAGGAGACGGGAGGGATACAATGAGCAGTTCTTC.

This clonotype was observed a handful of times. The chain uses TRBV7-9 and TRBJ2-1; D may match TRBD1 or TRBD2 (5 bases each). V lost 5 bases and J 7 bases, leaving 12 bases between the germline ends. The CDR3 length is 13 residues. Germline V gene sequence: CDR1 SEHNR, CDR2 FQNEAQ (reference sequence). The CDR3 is CASSGGSPNEQFF. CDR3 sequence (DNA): TGTGCCAGCAGCGGGGGATCACCGAATGAGCAGTTCTTC.

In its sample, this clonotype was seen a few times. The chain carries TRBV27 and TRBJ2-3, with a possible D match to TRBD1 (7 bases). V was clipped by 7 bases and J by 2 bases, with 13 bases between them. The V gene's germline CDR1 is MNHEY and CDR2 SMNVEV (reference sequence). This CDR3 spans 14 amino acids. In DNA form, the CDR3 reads TGTGCCAGCAATCAGGGGGGTGTCACAGATACGCAGTATTTT. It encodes CASNQGGVTDTQYF.

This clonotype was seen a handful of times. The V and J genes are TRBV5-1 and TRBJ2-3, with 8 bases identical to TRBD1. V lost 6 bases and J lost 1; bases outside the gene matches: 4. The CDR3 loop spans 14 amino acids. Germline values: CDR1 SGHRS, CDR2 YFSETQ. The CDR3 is CASKTTGGTDTQYF. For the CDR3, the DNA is TGCGCCAGCAAAACGACAGGGGGCACAGATACGCAGTATTTT.

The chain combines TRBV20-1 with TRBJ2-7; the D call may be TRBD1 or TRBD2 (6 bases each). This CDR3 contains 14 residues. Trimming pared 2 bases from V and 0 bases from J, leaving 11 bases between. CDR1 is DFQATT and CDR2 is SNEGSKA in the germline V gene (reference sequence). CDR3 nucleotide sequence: TGCAGTGCTAGAACGGGGGCGCTCTCCTACGAGCAGTACTTC. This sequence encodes CSARTGALSYEQYF.

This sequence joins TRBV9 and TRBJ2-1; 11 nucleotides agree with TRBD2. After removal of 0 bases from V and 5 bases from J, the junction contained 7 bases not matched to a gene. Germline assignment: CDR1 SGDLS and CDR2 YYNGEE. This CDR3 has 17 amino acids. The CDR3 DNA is TGTGCCAGCAGCGTAGGGTTTCTAGCGGGGGGCCACAATGAGCAGTTCTTC. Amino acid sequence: CASSVGFLAGGHNEQFF.

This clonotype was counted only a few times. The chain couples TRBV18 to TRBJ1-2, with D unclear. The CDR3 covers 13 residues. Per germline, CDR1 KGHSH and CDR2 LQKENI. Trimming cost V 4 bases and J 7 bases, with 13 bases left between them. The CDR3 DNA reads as TGTGCCAGCTCACTCAGAAGCGTGAGTGGCTACACCTTC. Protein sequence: CASSLRSVSGYTF. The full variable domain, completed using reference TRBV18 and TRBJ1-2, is NAGVMQNPRHLVRRRGQEARLRCSPMKGHSHVYWYRQLPEEGLKFMVYLQKENIIDESGMPKERFSAEFPKEGPSILRIQQVVRGDSAAYFCASSLRSVSGYTFGSGTRLTVV.

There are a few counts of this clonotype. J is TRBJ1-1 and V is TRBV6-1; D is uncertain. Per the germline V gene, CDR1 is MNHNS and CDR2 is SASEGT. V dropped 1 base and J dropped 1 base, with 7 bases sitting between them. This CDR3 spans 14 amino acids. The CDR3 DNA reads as TGTGCCAGCAGTGAAGTAATAACGAACACTGAAGCTTTCTTT. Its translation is CASSEVITNTEAFF.

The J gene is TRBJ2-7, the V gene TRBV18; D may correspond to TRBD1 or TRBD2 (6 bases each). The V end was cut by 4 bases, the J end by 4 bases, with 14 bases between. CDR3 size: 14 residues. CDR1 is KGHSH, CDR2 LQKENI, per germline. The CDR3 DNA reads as TGTGCCAGCTCACAAGTGGGGGGCCGATACGAGCAGTACGTC. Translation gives CASSQVGGRYEQYV.

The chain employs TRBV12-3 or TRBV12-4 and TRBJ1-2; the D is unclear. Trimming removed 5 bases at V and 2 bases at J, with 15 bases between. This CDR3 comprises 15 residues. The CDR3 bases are TGTGCCAGCAGTCGAGTGACGGACCCGAACTATGGCTACACCTTC. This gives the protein CASSRVTDPNYGYTF.

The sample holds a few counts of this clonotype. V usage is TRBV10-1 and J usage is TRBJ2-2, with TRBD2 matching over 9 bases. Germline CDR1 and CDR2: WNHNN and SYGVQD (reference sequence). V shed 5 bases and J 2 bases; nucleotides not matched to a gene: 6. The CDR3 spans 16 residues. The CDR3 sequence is CASSKGLALNTGELFF. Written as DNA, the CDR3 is TGCGCCAGCAGTAAGGGACTAGCCCTAAACACCGGGGAGCTGTTTTTT.

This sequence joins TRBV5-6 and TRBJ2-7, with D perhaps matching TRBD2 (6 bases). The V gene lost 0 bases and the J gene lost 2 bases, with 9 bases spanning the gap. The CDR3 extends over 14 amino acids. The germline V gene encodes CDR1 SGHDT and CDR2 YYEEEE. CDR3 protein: CASSLGLDTYEQYF. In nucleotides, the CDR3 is TGTGCCAGCAGCTTGGGACTAGACACCTACGAGCAGTACTTC.

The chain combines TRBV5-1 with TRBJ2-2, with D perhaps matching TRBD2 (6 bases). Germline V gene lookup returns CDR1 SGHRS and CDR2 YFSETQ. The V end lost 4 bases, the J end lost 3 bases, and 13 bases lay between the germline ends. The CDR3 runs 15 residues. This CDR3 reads CASSIRDSHTGELFF. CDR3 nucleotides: TGCGCCAGCAGCATCCGGGACTCTCACACCGGGGAGCTGTTTTTT.

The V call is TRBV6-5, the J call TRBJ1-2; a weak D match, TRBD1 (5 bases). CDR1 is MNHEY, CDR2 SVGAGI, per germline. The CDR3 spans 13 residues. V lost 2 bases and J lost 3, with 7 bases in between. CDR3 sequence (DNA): TGTGCCAGCAGTTACAGGGGATACTATGGCTACACCTTC. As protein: CASSYRGYYGYTF.

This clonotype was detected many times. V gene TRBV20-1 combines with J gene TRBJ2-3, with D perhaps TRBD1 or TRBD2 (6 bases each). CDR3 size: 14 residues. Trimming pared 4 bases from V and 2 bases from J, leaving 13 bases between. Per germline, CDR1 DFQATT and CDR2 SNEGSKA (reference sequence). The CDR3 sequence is CSAIRGAITDTQYF. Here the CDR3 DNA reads TGCAGTGCTATTAGGGGGGCTATCACAGATACGCAGTATTTT.

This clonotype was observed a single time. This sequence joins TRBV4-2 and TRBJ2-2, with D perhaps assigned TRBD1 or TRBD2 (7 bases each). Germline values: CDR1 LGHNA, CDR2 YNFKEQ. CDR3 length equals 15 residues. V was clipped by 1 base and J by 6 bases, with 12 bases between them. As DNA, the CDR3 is TGTGCCAGCAGCCAAGCCCCAGGGGGGGCCGGGGAGCTGTTTTTT. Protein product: CASSQAPGGAGELFF.

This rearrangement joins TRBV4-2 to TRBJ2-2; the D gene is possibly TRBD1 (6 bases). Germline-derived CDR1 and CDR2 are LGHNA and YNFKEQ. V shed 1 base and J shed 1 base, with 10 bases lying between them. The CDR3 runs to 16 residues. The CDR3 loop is CASSQGTVLNTGELFF. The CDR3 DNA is TGTGCCAGCAGCCAAGGGACAGTTTTGAACACCGGGGAGCTGTTTTTT.

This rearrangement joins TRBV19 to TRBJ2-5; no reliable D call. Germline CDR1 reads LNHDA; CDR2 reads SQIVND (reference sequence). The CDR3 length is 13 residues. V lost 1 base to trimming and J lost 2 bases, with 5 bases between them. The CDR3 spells CASSIAVQETQYF. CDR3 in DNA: TGTGCCAGTAGTATAGCGGTACAAGAGACCCAGTACTTC.